Presented here are 25 T cell receptor beta chains from one specimen sequenced in a study of cytomegalovirus exposure and HLA in healthy donors. PCR primers comprised 60 Vbeta and 13 Jbeta primers. TCRdb's copy holds only in-frame clones and misses some; the assay was immunoSEQ multiplex PCR. The sample has 120,000 or so clones, about two thirds seen once. Sequencing input: PBMCs. These receptor sequences come from a man aged 30-40 years in good health and CMV-seronegative.

The chain recombines TRBV9 with TRBJ1-1, with D possibly matching TRBD1 (6 bases). Between the trimmed V and J ends, which lost 4 bases and 1 base, there was a span of 17 bases. Germline CDR1 is SGDLS and CDR2 is YYNGEE. The CDR3 extends over 16 amino acids. The CDR3 coding sequence is TGTGCCAGCAGCCCCCCTGGGGGGGCCGGGAACACTGAAGCTTTCTTT. Translation gives CASSPPGGAGNTEAFF.

The chain employs TRBV4-2 and TRBJ1-1, with TRBD1 matching over 7 bases. V gave up 3 bases and J gave up 1 base; unmatched junction bases: 5. The CDR3 runs 15 residues. Germline CDR1 is LGHNA and CDR2 is YNFKEQ. CDR3 nucleotide sequence: TGTGCCAGCAGCCAGGTAGGACAGGAGAACACTGAAGCTTTCTTT. Translation gives CASSQVGQENTEAFF.

This clone was counted once. This chain joins TRBV6-1 and TRBJ1-6, with D perhaps TRBD1 (5 bases). The germline gives CDR1 MNHNS, CDR2 SASEGT. The CDR3 contains 14 residues. Trimming removed 1 base at V and 10 bases at J, with 11 bases between. The CDR3 DNA is TGTGCCAGCAGTGAAGAAGCAGGGATGTCACCCCTCCACTTT. This translates into CASSEEAGMSPLHF.

The chain carries TRBV5-6 and TRBJ2-7; D possibly corresponds to TRBD1 (6 bases). Germline V lookup: CDR1 SGHDT, CDR2 YYEEEE. Deletions cut 5 bases from V and 6 bases from J, with 15 bases between. CDR3 length: 13 amino acids. Written as DNA, the CDR3 is TGTGCCAGCAGTTCTCAGGGGTATGGCGAGCAGTACTTC. This encodes CASSSQGYGEQYF. The full variable domain, with the rest looked up from reference TRBV5-6 and TRBJ2-7, is DAGVTQSPTHLIKTRGQQVTLRCSPKSGHDTVSWYQQALGQGPQFIFQYYEEEERQRGNFPDRFSGHQFPNYSSELNVNALLLGDSALYLCASSSQGYGEQYFGPGTRLTVT.

The chain is built from TRBV5-1 and TRBJ1-1; D perhaps matches TRBD1 (5 bases). Trimming pared 0 bases from V and 7 bases from J, leaving 16 bases between. Germline V gene lookup returns CDR1 SGHRS and CDR2 YFSETQ. The CDR3 is 15 amino acids. The chain's CDR3 is CASSLVIGWGNEAFF. The CDR3 bases are TGCGCCAGCAGCTTGGTGATCGGCTGGGGCAATGAAGCTTTCTTT.

The chain couples TRBV7-2 to TRBJ1-5; TRBD1 aligns across 7 bases. Trimming removed 3 bases from V and 5 bases from J; junction bases left unmatched: 10. The CDR3 consists of 16 residues. The germline gives CDR1 SGHTA, CDR2 FQGNSA. In DNA form, the CDR3 reads TGTGCCAGCAGCTTCACCCTGACAGGGATGGATCAGCCCCAGCATTTT. This encodes CASSFTLTGMDQPQHF.

J is TRBJ1-2 and V is TRBV28; the D is unclear. The CDR3 runs to 13 residues. CDR1 is MDHEN and CDR2 is SYDVKM in the germline V gene. V was trimmed by 10 bases and J by 1 base, leaving 13 bases between them. The CDR3 nucleotides read TGTGCCACCCAAAAGCAAGATAACTATGGCTACACCTTC. It encodes CATQKQDNYGYTF.

The genes are TRBV28 and TRBJ1-3, with D possibly matching TRBD1 (6 bases). Germline V gene lookup returns CDR1 MDHEN and CDR2 SYDVKM. Trimming took off 10 bases at V and 4 bases at J, with 11 bases between the two ends. CDR3 length: 12 residues. The CDR3: CATTGTGNTIYF. Written as DNA, the CDR3 is TGTGCCACCACAGGGACCGGAAACACCATATATTTT. The complete variable domain, with remaining parts taken from reference TRBV28 and TRBJ1-3, reads DVKVTQSSRYLVKRTGEKVFLECVQDMDHENMFWYRQDPGLGLRLIYFSYDVKMKEKGDIPEGYSVSREKKERFSLILESASTNQTSMYLCATTGTGNTIYFGEGSWLTVV.

About this clone itself: One end of the junction fails to match germline, which may point to a read error. The chain recombines TRBV5-1 with TRBJ2-7; 7 bases match TRBD1. CDR1 is SGHRS and CDR2 is YFSETQ in the germline V gene. The CDR3 sequence is 13 residues long. The CDR3 loop is CASSLDRRTQQYF. The CDR3 DNA reads TGCGCCAGCAGTTTGGACAGGCGAACCCAGCAGTACTTC.

The J gene is TRBJ2-1, the V gene TRBV28; a weak D match, TRBD1 (6 bases). Germline CDR1 and CDR2: MDHEN and SYDVKM. V was cut by 6 bases and J by 2 bases, with 11 bases left in between. CDR3 size: 14 residues. CDR3 region: CASRLQGPYNEQFF. The CDR3 region has the DNA TGTGCCAGCAGACTACAGGGTCCCTACAATGAGCAGTTCTTC.

The chain couples TRBV28 to TRBJ1-5; D remains unclear. Trimming cost V 3 bases and J 0 bases, with 6 bases left between them. The CDR3 is 14 residues long. CDR1 and CDR2 (germline): MDHEN, SYDVKM. The CDR3 DNA reads TGTGCCAGCAGTTTTAAATATAGCAATCAGCCCCAGCATTTT. Translation: CASSFKYSNQPQHF.

The rearrangement uses TRBV15 and TRBJ2-7, with 9 bases aligning to TRBD1. J was trimmed by 7 bases and V by 1 base; bases with no gene match: 8. The germline CDR1 and CDR2 sequences are LNHNV and YYDKDF (reference sequence). This CDR3 is 15 amino acids long. The CDR3 sequence is CATSRGGQGLGEQYF. The CDR3, as DNA: TGTGCCACCAGCAGAGGGGGACAGGGATTAGGGGAGCAGTACTTC.

The chain joins TRBV28 to TRBJ1-3; possible D gene TRBD1, 5 bases. CDR1 and CDR2 (germline): MDHEN, SYDVKM. The CDR3 is 16 residues long. V was trimmed by 2 bases and J by 5 bases, leaving 16 bases between them. CDR3 in DNA: TGTGCCAGCAGTTTACGGGACGCCGGGAGCCGAAACACCATATATTTT. It is translated as CASSLRDAGSRNTIYF.

This clone was seen a handful of times. CDR3 sequence (DNA): TGTGCCAGCAGTTTGGGGGGTGAAGAGGCTTTCATAGATCAGCCCCAGCATTTT. It specifies CASSLGGEEAFIDQPQHF. V and J are TRBV28 and TRBJ1-5; tentatively, D is TRBD1 (5 bases). V lost 3 bases to trimming and J lost 5 bases, with 23 bases between them. The CDR3 is 18 amino acids. The germline V gene has CDR1 MDHEN and CDR2 SYDVKM.

Only a few counts were recorded for this clone. This rearrangement joins TRBV11-2 to TRBJ2-7; weak D call: TRBD2 (5 bases). CDR1 and CDR2 from the germline V gene are SGHAT and FQNNGV. V was pared by 5 bases and J by 3 bases, with 14 bases between. This CDR3 contains 14 residues. Written as DNA, the CDR3 is TGTGCCAGCAGCGGAGGAGTTACCTTCTACGAGCAGTACTTC. It yields the protein CASSGGVTFYEQYF.

The chain carries TRBV4-3 and TRBJ2-2, with 8 bases aligning to TRBD1. Germline loops: CDR1 LGHNA, CDR2 YSLEER. The CDR3 totals 17 residues. V lost 0 bases, J lost 0 bases, and 3 bases stayed unmatched. The CDR3 sequence is CASSQETGVANTGELFF. The CDR3 DNA sequence: TGCGCCAGCAGCCAAGAGACAGGGGTGGCGAACACCGGGGAGCTGTTTTTT.

Only one count was recorded for this clone. This chain uses TRBV10-3 with TRBJ1-1; a weak D match, TRBD1 (5 bases). The V gene's germline CDR1 is ENHRY and CDR2 SYGVKD. Trimming removed 2 bases from V and 4 bases from J, with 17 bases in between. The CDR3 length is 16 residues. The CDR3 sequence is CAISEVGGGGGTEAFF. CDR3 nucleotides: TGTGCCATCAGTGAGGTCGGGGGTGGGGGGGGCACTGAAGCTTTCTTT.

This clone was counted between two and nine times. The chain recombines TRBV5-4 with TRBJ1-2; 7 bases align to TRBD1. This CDR3 has 15 residues. Germline-derived CDR1 and CDR2 are SGHNT and YYREEE (reference sequence). V lost 4 bases to trimming and J lost 4 bases; unmatched junction nucleotides: 10. CDR3 residues: CASSIFDRAFYGYTF. CDR3 sequence (DNA): TGTGCCAGCAGCATATTTGACAGGGCCTTCTATGGCTACACCTTC.

The chain employs TRBV11-3 and TRBJ2-2, with 11 nucleotides matching TRBD1. This CDR3 is built from 14 residues. The germline V gene has CDR1 SGHNT and CDR2 YENEEA. The V and J ends lost 8 bases and 5 bases, in that order; junction bases with no gene match: 4. The CDR3 region has the DNA TGTGCCAGCGGACAGGGGGCGCAGACCGGGGAGCTGTTTTTT. Its translation is CASGQGAQTGELFF.

The V gene is TRBV15, the J gene TRBJ1-5; 7 positions match TRBD1. CDR3 length: 15 residues. Germline loops: CDR1 LNHNV, CDR2 YYDKDF (reference sequence). Germline trimming cut 0 bases from V and 7 bases from J; bases unmatched to any gene: 6. The CDR3 DNA reads TGTGCCACCAGCAGAGATACGACAGGGAGCCAGCCCCAGCATTTT. It encodes CATSRDTTGSQPQHF.

Comment on this clone: A clone one base away is much larger, so this may be a read error. V gene TRBV19 combines with J gene TRBJ1-6; D gene unclear. Per the germline V gene, CDR1 is LNHDA and CDR2 is SQIVND (reference sequence). The CDR3 is made up of 16 amino acids. CDR3 nucleotides: TGTGTCAGTAGTAGACTTCGGTCACATTATAATTCACCCCTCCACTTT. Translated, it gives CVSSRLRSHYNSPLHF.

This chain uses TRBV30 with TRBJ2-3, with 14 bases aligning to TRBD2. The CDR3 contains 16 residues. Per the germline V gene, CDR1 is GTSNPN and CDR2 is SVGIG (reference sequence). Trimming cost V 0 bases and J 10 bases; bases outside gene matches: 9. The CDR3 spells CAWSVSGTSGGTAQYF. The CDR3 DNA reads as TGTGCCTGGAGTGTATCGGGGACTAGCGGGGGCACCGCGCAGTATTTT. The variable domain in full, with the rest retrieved from reference TRBV30 and TRBJ2-3, is SQTIHQWPATLVQPVGSPLSLECTVEGTSNPNLYWYRQAAGRGLQLLFYSVGIGQISSEVPQNLSASRPQDRQFILSSKKLLLSDSGFYLCAWSVSGTSGGTAQYFGPGTRLTVL.

This clone was found once. This sequence joins TRBV6-1 and TRBJ2-2, with 9 bases aligning to TRBD1. The CDR3 has 15 residues. Germline V gene sequence: CDR1 MNHNS, CDR2 SASEGT. V shed 7 bases, J shed 5 bases, and the junction held 8 bases outside the gene matches. CDR3 coding DNA: TGTGCCAGCAAGGGTCGACAGGGGGTGACCGGGGAGCTGTTTTTT. Protein: CASKGRQGVTGELFF.

The table lists this clone with a few counts. The rearrangement links TRBV4-1 to TRBJ1-4, with D uncertain. Trimming shortened V by 0 bases and J by 4 bases, and 6 bases separated the two germline ends. The germline CDR1 and CDR2 sequences are MGHRA and YSYEKL. The CDR3 totals 14 residues. In DNA, the CDR3 is TGCGCCAGCAGCCAAGATAATCGTAATGAAAAACTGTTTTTT. Its protein product is CASSQDNRNEKLFF.

This clone was observed a single time. The rearrangement links TRBV6-5 to TRBJ1-2; 8 nucleotides align to TRBD1. Germline CDR1 is MNHEY and CDR2 is SVGAGI. With V trimmed by 6 bases and J by 2 bases, 5 bases remained unmatched. The CDR3 consists of 14 residues. This chain's CDR3 is CASRLGQGNYGYTF. In nucleotides, the CDR3 is TGTGCCAGCAGGCTCGGACAGGGAAACTATGGCTACACCTTC.